This TCR beta chain is drawn from a study of identical twins. This clonotype has only a few counts. MiXCR, applied by TCRdb to the 5' RACE reads, yields one record per CDR3 protein. The sample contains hundreds of thousands of distinct CDR3 sequences, 8.6% of which appear only once. Germline CDR1 reads LGHDT; CDR2 reads YNNKEL (reference sequence). Trimming took off 3 bases at V and 4 bases at J, with 9 bases between the two ends. The length of the CDR3 is 14 residues. The same specimen was also included in a second study, on yellow fever vaccine responses in identical twins.

J is TRBJ2-2 and V is TRBV3-1; no firm D call. The sample taken for sequencing was PBMCs. The receptor was derived from a woman aged 18 to 35 in good health. The DNA of the CDR3 is TGTGCCAGCAGCCAGCCAGCGACCACCGGGGAGCTGTTTTTT. Its protein is CASSQPATTGELFF.